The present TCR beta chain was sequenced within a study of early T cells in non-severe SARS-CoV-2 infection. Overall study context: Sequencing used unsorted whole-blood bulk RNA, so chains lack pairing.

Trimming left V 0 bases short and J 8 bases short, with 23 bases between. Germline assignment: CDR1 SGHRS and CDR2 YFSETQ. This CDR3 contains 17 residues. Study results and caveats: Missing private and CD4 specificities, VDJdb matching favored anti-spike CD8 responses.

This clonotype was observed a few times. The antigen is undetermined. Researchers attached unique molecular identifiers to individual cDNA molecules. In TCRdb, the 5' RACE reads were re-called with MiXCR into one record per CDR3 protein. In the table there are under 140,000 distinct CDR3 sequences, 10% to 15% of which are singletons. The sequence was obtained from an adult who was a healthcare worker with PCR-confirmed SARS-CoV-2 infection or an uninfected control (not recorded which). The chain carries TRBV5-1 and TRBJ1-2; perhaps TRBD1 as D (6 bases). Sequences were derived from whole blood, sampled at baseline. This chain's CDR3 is CASSLVTSRGFPIGYTF. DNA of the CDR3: TGCGCCAGCAGCTTGGTTACCTCGAGGGGGTTCCCTATCGGCTACACCTTC.